Below, 32 T cell receptor beta chains from the same sample are listed, as sequenced in a study of OX40 agonist ivuxolimab in advanced cancers. Sequenced by immunoSEQ multiplex PCR; TCRdb stores in-frame clones only, minus some. Here the sample spans 20,000 to 25,000 clones, approximately 87% being singletons. The sample here was CD4+ or CD8+ T cells sorted from blood, taken in a trial of the OX40 agonist ivuxolimab. The receptors were gathered from an adult with an advanced solid tumor such as melanoma, head and neck, liver or kidney cancer.

This chain uses TRBV9 with TRBJ1-2, with 8 bases aligning to TRBD1. The ends lost 5 bases at V and 8 bases at J; junction bases unmatched: 5. Germline V gene lookup returns CDR1 SGDLS and CDR2 YYNGEE. The CDR3 is 12 amino acids. The CDR3 spells CASSRQGMGYTF. DNA for the CDR3: TGTGCCAGCAGTAGACAGGGGATGGGCTACACCTTC.

V gene TRBV7-9 combines with J gene TRBJ1-2, with 7 bases aligning to TRBD1. From germline, CDR1 is SEHNR and CDR2 FQNEAQ (reference sequence). V was clipped by 5 bases and J by 4 bases; unmatched bases: 10. This CDR3 spans 15 amino acids. In DNA, the CDR3 is TGTGCCAGCAGCCCCGCAGGGGGGGGTCGCTATGGCTACACCTTC. It specifies CASSPAGGGRYGYTF.

CDR3 bases: TGTGCCAGCAGTTTATCAGACAGCTCCTATAATTCACCCCTCCACTTT. As protein: CASSLSDSSYNSPLHF. The chain is built from TRBV27 and TRBJ1-6; TRBD1 is a possible D gene (5 bases). The CDR3 extends over 16 amino acids. Germline V gene data show CDR1 as MNHEY and CDR2 as SMNVEV (reference sequence). The ends were cut back, 0 bases at V and 0 bases at J, with 6 bases in the middle.

The chain uses TRBV7-9 and TRBJ1-5; D not certain. The CDR3 loop spans 12 amino acids. Trimming left V 5 bases short and J 5 bases short, with 7 bases between. The V gene's germline CDR1 is SEHNR and CDR2 FQNEAQ (reference sequence). DNA of the CDR3: TGTGCCAGCAGCGTGATCGATCAGCCCCAGCATTTT. This encodes CASSVIDQPQHF.

The chain has TRBV7-2 and TRBJ2-5; 8 nucleotides match TRBD2. V shed 5 bases, J shed 5 bases, and the junction held 13 bases outside the gene matches. Germline assignment: CDR1 SGHTA and CDR2 FQGNSA. The CDR3 totals 16 residues. Written as DNA, the CDR3 is TGTGCCAGCAGCCCGCGGACCGGGGGGGCCGACGAGACCCAGTACTTC. This translates into CASSPRTGGADETQYF.

This chain joins TRBV18 and TRBJ2-5, with D unresolved. The CDR3 is 15 amino acids. V was pared by 1 base and J by 2 bases, with 11 bases between. Germline V gene lookup returns CDR1 KGHSH and CDR2 LQKENI. CDR3 region: CASSPLISGQETQYF. The DNA for the CDR3 is TGTGCCAGCTCACCACTAATCTCCGGACAAGAGACCCAGTACTTC.

This clone was seen once. The V call is TRBV4-3, the J call TRBJ2-5; 7 nucleotides agree with TRBD2. Judging by the DNA end, TRBJ2-7 fits better; the J call may be wrong. CDR1 and CDR2 (germline): LGHNA, YSLEER. The CDR3 extends over 16 amino acids. CDR3 bases: TGCGCCAGCAGCCAAGATCGGGGGGAAAGCTCCTACGAGCAGTACTTC. Amino acids: CASSQDRGESSYEQYF.

This chain uses TRBV4-1 with TRBJ2-5; 7 bases are shared with TRBD1. Germline V lookup: CDR1 MGHRA, CDR2 YSYEKL. J was trimmed by 1 base and V by 3 bases; bases with no gene match: 5. The CDR3 sequence is 15 residues long. The CDR3 is CASSQTGQFQETQYF. Written as DNA, the CDR3 is TGCGCCAGCAGCCAGACGGGACAGTTCCAAGAGACCCAGTACTTC.

The CDR3 bases are TGTGCCAGCAGCGTAGGGGCGATGAACACTGAAGCTTTCTTT. Translated, it gives CASSVGAMNTEAFF. The gene calls are TRBV9 and TRBJ1-1, with no clear D. Germline assignment: CDR1 SGDLS and CDR2 YYNGEE. The CDR3 loop spans 14 amino acids. V was shortened by 0 bases and J by 0 bases, with 6 bases between the two germline ends.

The J gene is TRBJ1-1, the V gene TRBV5-6; D is unresolved. The germline V gene has CDR1 SGHDT and CDR2 YYEEEE. Between the trimmed V and J ends, which lost 2 bases and 4 bases, there was a span of 18 bases. CDR3 length: 16 amino acids. CDR3 nucleotide sequence: TGTGCCAGCAGCTTCCCAACAAGGGTTGTCGGCACTGAAGCTTTCTTT. As protein: CASSFPTRVVGTEAFF.

The chain recombines TRBV5-1 with TRBJ2-5, with D tentatively TRBD2 (6 bases). V shed 0 bases and J shed 5 bases, with 17 bases lying between them. Germline CDR1 reads SGHRS; CDR2 reads YFSETQ. The CDR3 totals 16 residues. In DNA form, the CDR3 reads TGCGCCAGCAGCTTGGAACCTAGCGACTCGAGCGAGACCCAGTACTTC. Protein: CASSLEPSDSSETQYF.

This sequence joins TRBV5-4 and TRBJ2-7; TRBD2 aligns across 10 bases. V lost 5 bases to trimming and J lost 0 bases; unmatched junction nucleotides: 11. CDR1 and CDR2 from the germline V gene are SGHNT and YYREEE (reference sequence). This CDR3 region has 17 residues. CDR3 loop: CASSPLTGTSASYEQYF. CDR3 DNA sequence: TGTGCCAGCAGTCCTCTAACCGGGACTAGCGCCTCCTACGAGCAGTACTTC.

The sample holds one count of this clone. The rearrangement joins TRBV6-5 to TRBJ2-1; 10 bases agree with TRBD1. Trimming cost V 3 bases and J 6 bases; bases outside gene matches: 8. The CDR3 runs 16 residues. CDR1 MNHEY and CDR2 SVGAGI come from the germline V gene. CDR3 sequence: CASSYRGQGRVNEQFF. The CDR3 bases are TGTGCCAGCAGTTATAGGGGACAGGGGAGGGTCAATGAGCAGTTCTTC.

Here the CDR3 reads CASSLDFGLGTNNEQFF. CDR3 nucleotides: TGTGCCAGCAGCTTAGATTTCGGACTCGGAACTAACAATGAGCAGTTCTTC. The chain joins TRBV11-2 to TRBJ2-1; the D gene is possibly TRBD2 (5 bases). Trimming took off 0 bases at V and 5 bases at J, with 17 bases between the two ends. Germline CDR1 reads SGHAT; CDR2 reads FQNNGV. The CDR3 length is 17 residues.

As concerns this clone: One end of the junction fails to match germline, which may point to a read error. The genes are TRBV2 and TRBJ2-4; D uncertain. Looked up from germline, CDR1 is SNHLY and CDR2 is FYNNEI. This CDR3 has 11 residues. The CDR3: CASSESAVPNF. The CDR3 DNA reads as TGTGCCAGCAGTGAAAGTGCGGTTCCGAACTTC.

The CDR3 DNA sequence: TGTGCCAGCACCGACACTCCCGCCTCCGGGGCAACCTATGGCTACACCTTC. This encodes CASTDTPASGATYGYTF. V gene TRBV2 combines with J gene TRBJ1-2; D may be TRBD1 (5 bases). This CDR3 contains 17 residues. Germline assignment: CDR1 SNHLY and CDR2 FYNNEI. With 7 bases removed from V and 4 bases from J, the gap between germline ends came to 25 bases.

V usage is TRBV7-9 and J usage is TRBJ2-2; D ambiguous. Germline V gives CDR1 SEHNR, CDR2 FQNEAQ (reference sequence). The CDR3 loop spans 11 amino acids. V lost 3 bases and J 5 bases, leaving 1 base between the germline ends. DNA of the CDR3: TGTGCCAGCAGCTTTACCGGGGAGCTGTTTTTT. Its translation: CASSFTGELFF. Full variable domain (missing parts from reference TRBV7-9 and TRBJ2-2): DTGVSQNPRHKITKRGQNVTFRCDPISEHNRLYWYRQTLGQGPEFLTYFQNEAQLEKSRLLSDRFSAERPKGSFSTLEIQRTEQGDSAMYLCASSFTGELFFGEGSRLTVL.

This clone is labeled as medium-sized. The chain links TRBV27 to TRBJ2-6, with D possibly TRBD1 on 5 matching bases. CDR1 and CDR2 (germline): MNHEY, SMNVEV (reference sequence). The CDR3 has 14 amino acids. Deletions cut 3 bases from V and 4 bases from J, with 7 bases between. The CDR3 nucleotides read TGTGCCAGCAGTTTTGGGGCCGGGGCCAACGTCCTGACTTTC. Translating it yields CASSFGAGANVLTF.

This clone showed up many times. The chain combines TRBV10-3 with TRBJ2-3, with 12 bases matching TRBD2. The CDR3 has 15 residues. The trim removed 6 bases at V and 5 bases at J, leaving 6 bases unmatched. Germline V gene data show CDR1 as ENHRY and CDR2 as SYGVKD. The CDR3 loop is CAIRMTSGSGDTQYF. CDR3 nucleotide sequence: TGTGCCATCAGGATGACTAGCGGGAGCGGAGATACGCAGTATTTT.

This chain uses TRBV28 with TRBJ2-7, with D unclear. Looked up from germline, CDR1 is MDHEN and CDR2 is SYDVKM. The germline V and J ends were trimmed by 3 bases and 3 bases, with 12 bases remaining between them. The CDR3 contains 14 residues. The CDR3 region is CASSLERSNYEQYF. The CDR3 DNA is TGTGCCAGCAGTTTGGAGAGGAGCAACTACGAGCAGTACTTC.

This chain uses TRBV14 with TRBJ2-4; 7 nucleotides agree with TRBD1. V lost 3 bases, J lost 0 bases, and 5 bases stayed unmatched. Germline V CDR1 and CDR2: SGHDN, FVKESK. The CDR3 is made up of 16 amino acids. The CDR3 DNA reads TGTGCCAGCAGCCAGGCGACAGGGCTAGCCAAAAACATTCAGTACTTC. Its translation is CASSQATGLAKNIQYF.

CDR3 loop: CASSPGLGQPQHF. The CDR3 DNA reads as TGTGCCAGCAGCCCAGGATTGGGTCAGCCCCAGCATTTT. J is TRBJ1-5 and V is TRBV7-9; D not certain. The CDR3 loop spans 13 amino acids. CDR1 SEHNR and CDR2 FQNEAQ come from the germline V gene (reference sequence). The ends were cut back, 5 bases at V and 6 bases at J, with 11 bases in the middle.

V is TRBV7-2 and J is TRBJ1-1, with D tentatively TRBD1 (5 bases). Trimming removed 4 bases at V and 6 bases at J, with 9 bases between. CDR1 and CDR2 (germline): SGHTA, FQGNSA. The CDR3 consists of 12 residues. CDR3 residues: CASSWGLAEAFF. In DNA, the CDR3 is TGTGCCAGCAGCTGGGGGTTAGCTGAAGCTTTCTTT.

In its sample, this clone was seen a few times. The V call is TRBV9, the J call TRBJ2-7; TRBD2 agrees at 8 bases. The CDR3 sequence is 14 residues long. CDR1 and CDR2 (germline): SGDLS, YYNGEE. V gave up 4 bases and J gave up 2 bases; unmatched junction bases: 5. The CDR3 nucleotides are TGTGCCAGCAGCACAAGCGGGAGTCCCTACGAGCAGTACTTC. This translates into CASSTSGSPYEQYF.

V is TRBV27 and J is TRBJ2-3; TRBD2 agrees at 9 bases. This CDR3 has 16 residues. Germline V gene data show CDR1 as MNHEY and CDR2 as SMNVEV (reference sequence). The junction had 7 bases not matched to a gene; V was cut back by 5 bases and J by 1 base. The CDR3 loop reads CASSRPTSGGTDTQYF. The CDR3, as DNA: TGTGCCAGCAGTCGCCCGACTAGCGGAGGCACAGATACGCAGTATTTT.

Sample share makes this clone medium-sized (0.01 to 0.1%). The genes are TRBV7-9 and TRBJ2-1; 14 bases map to TRBD2. Looked up from germline, CDR1 is SEHNR and CDR2 is FQNEAQ (reference sequence). Losses at the gene ends were 4 bases for V and 5 bases for J; bases not matched to a gene: 7. The CDR3 contains 17 residues. CDR3 DNA: TGTGCCAGCAGCTACGGGACTAGCGGGAGTCTTAACAATGAGCAGTTCTTC. It specifies CASSYGTSGSLNNEQFF.

This rearrangement joins TRBV28 to TRBJ1-1; D is perhaps TRBD1 (5 bases). V was pared by 3 bases and J by 5 bases, with 13 bases between. Germline V gives CDR1 MDHEN, CDR2 SYDVKM. The CDR3 loop spans 14 amino acids. The CDR3 reads CASSLGRVGTEAFF. The CDR3 bases are TGTGCCAGCAGTTTGGGCAGGGTGGGAACTGAAGCTTTCTTT.

The J gene is TRBJ1-4, the V gene TRBV7-9; perhaps TRBD1 as D (5 bases). The CDR3 has 15 residues. CDR1 SEHNR and CDR2 FQNEAQ come from the germline V gene (reference sequence). The V gene lost 1 base and the J gene lost 8 bases, with 14 bases spanning the gap. In DNA, the CDR3 is TGTGCCAGCAGCTTAGTAGGGCAGGGAGGAGAAAAACTGTTTTTT. Its translation: CASSLVGQGGEKLFF.

The J gene is TRBJ1-1, the V gene TRBV27; TRBD1 matches at 7 bases. V lost 6 bases, J lost 4 bases, and 11 bases stayed unmatched. The CDR3 covers 15 residues. In germline, CDR1 is MNHEY, CDR2 SMNVEV (reference sequence). The CDR3 sequence is CASRSDRAGSTEAFF. The CDR3 DNA is TGTGCCAGCAGATCCGACAGGGCGGGGAGCACTGAAGCTTTCTTT.

The rearrangement uses TRBV7-3 and TRBJ1-1; perhaps TRBD1 as D (5 bases). The CDR3 runs 15 residues. The germline V gene encodes CDR1 SGHTA and CDR2 FQGTGA. Trimming shortened V by 5 bases and J by 1 base, and 14 bases separated the two germline ends. CDR3 in amino acids: CASSPNLGQNTEAFF. The CDR3 DNA follows: TGTGCCAGCAGCCCTAACTTGGGGCAGAACACTGAAGCTTTCTTT.

This sequence joins TRBV4-3 and TRBJ1-3; D is undetermined. The V end lost 4 bases, the J end lost 6 bases, and 16 bases lay between the germline ends. CDR1 LGHNA and CDR2 YSLEER come from the germline V gene. The CDR3 length is 15 residues. The CDR3 DNA follows: TGCGCCAGCAGCCTGACGGGAGAGGAGGAAAACACCATATATTTT. Encoded protein: CASSLTGEEENTIYF.

V and J are TRBV5-6 and TRBJ2-7, with 7 positions matching TRBD1. Germline assignment: CDR1 SGHDT and CDR2 YYEEEE. Germline trimming cut 4 bases from V and 4 bases from J; bases unmatched to any gene: 17. The CDR3 runs 17 residues. The CDR3 is CASSEFESPGTEYEQYF. DNA of the CDR3: TGTGCCAGCAGCGAGTTCGAAAGCCCCGGGACAGAATACGAGCAGTACTTC.